This TCR beta chain was recovered during a study of blood T cell repertoires in COVID-19. Study-level background: Samples taken during acute and convalescent COVID-19 were collected in the United States, Italy and Spain. From T cells, B-cell-depleted T cells, or PBMCs came the material, which was cDNA or gDNA.

Under the authors' procedure: Reference gene primer amplification gave nucleated cell count estimates. The assay was immunoSEQ multiplex PCR, and TCRdb's table has in-frame clones only and misses some. V, J and clone size are those of that table, while D and trimming were read from the DNA. The data contain about 360,000 clones, approximately 86% of them seen just once; the ten biggest clones take up about 2.9%. This clonotype originated in a human donor in a cohort sampled during active COVID-19. Sequencing was carried out using peripheral blood.

The CDR3 DNA reads as TGTGCCAGCAGCTTACAGGGTTACAATGAGCAGTTCTTC. This gives the protein CASSLQGYNEQFF. The chain uses TRBV5-4 and TRBJ2-1; a possible D gene is TRBD1 (6 bases). The CDR3 is 13 residues long. V was clipped by 2 bases and J by 4 bases, with 7 bases between them. Germline CDR1 SGHNT, CDR2 YYREEE (reference sequence). Variable domain in full (rest from reference TRBV5-4 and TRBJ2-1): ETGVTQSPTHLIKTRGQQVTLRCSSQSGHNTVSWYQQALGQGPQFIFQYYREEENGRGNFPPRFSGLQFPNYSSELNVNALELDDSALYLCASSLQGYNEQFFGPGTRLTVL.